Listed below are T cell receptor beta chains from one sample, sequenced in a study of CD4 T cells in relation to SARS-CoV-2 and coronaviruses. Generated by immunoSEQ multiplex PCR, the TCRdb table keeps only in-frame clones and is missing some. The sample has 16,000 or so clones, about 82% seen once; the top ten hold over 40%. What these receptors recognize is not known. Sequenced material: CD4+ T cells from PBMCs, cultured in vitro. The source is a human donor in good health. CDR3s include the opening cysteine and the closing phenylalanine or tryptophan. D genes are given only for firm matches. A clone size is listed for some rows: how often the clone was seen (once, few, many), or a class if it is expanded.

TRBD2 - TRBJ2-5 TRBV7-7 CASSSRLAGGETQYF TGTGCCAGCAGCTCCCGACTAGCGGGAGGAGAGACCCAGTACTTC
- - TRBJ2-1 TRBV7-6 CASSPQALGVGNEQFF TGTGCCAGCAGCCCCCAAGCGCTCGGGGTAGGGAATGAGCAGTTCTTC
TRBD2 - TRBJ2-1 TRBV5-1 CASSLSSGLSYNEQFF TGCGCCAGCAGCTTGTCTAGCGGGCTATCCTACAATGAGCAGTTCTTC
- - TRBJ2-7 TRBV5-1 CASSLASRGGPYEQYF TGCGCCAGCAGCTTGGCTAGTAGGGGAGGCCCTTACGAGCAGTACTTC
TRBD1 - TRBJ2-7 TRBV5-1 CASDPGQGDEQYF TGCGCCAGTGATCCGGGACAGGGTGACGAGCAGTACTTC
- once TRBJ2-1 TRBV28 CASSLSGALSYNEQFF TGTGCCAGCAGTTTATCTGGGGCCCTCTCCTACAATGAGCAGTTCTTC
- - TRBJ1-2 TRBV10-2 CASSEGNYGYTF TGCGCCAGCAGTGAGGGTAACTATGGCTACACCTTC
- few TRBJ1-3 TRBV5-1 CASRPGQSGNTIYF TGCGCCAGCAGGCCTGGACAATCTGGAAACACCATATATTTT
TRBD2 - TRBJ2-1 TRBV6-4 CASSDSTSGNEQFF TGTGCCAGCAGTGACTCGACTAGCGGGAATGAGCAGTTCTTC
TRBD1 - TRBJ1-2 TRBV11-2 CASSLDGTGDYGYTF TGTGCCAGCAGCTTAGACGGGACAGGGGACTATGGCTACACCTTC
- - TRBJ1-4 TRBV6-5 CASSYSSRLEKLFF TGTGCCAGCAGTTACTCGAGCAGACTCGAAAAACTGTTTTTT
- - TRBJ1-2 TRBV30 CAWSLQGSGYTF TGTGCCTGGAGTCTACAGGGTTCTGGCTACACCTTC
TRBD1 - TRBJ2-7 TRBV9 CASSVGQGTYEQYF TGTGCCAGCAGCGTAGGACAGGGAACCTACGAGCAGTACTTC